This T cell receptor beta chain was captured by sequencing in a study of T-cell memory formation after mild COVID-19. Whole-study context: The two donors had largely donor-specific TCR clusters.

Per the germline V gene, CDR1 is MNHEY and CDR2 is SVGEGT. Trimming removed 6 bases from V and 1 base from J, with 8 bases in between. The CDR3 contains 13 residues. This clonotype was picked up a small number of times. The antigen remains unidentified. Libraries for TCRalpha and TCRbeta carried sample barcodes and unique molecular identifiers via 5'RACE. One entry per CDR3 protein, called by TCRdb with MiXCR from the 5' RACE reads. The sample contains 200,000 to 250,000 distinct CDR3 sequences, around a tenth of which appear only once. The study's findings and limits: CD4+ contracting clones were mainly CM and EM; CD8+ ones, EMRA.

This chain joins TRBV6-2 or TRBV6-3 and TRBJ2-3, with D unclear. This clonotype was sampled from a man aged 18 to 35 who had mild COVID-19 (a few samples of this study predate the infection). Cell type and time point are not known. Sequencing input: PBMCs or a T cell subset sorted from them (not recorded which). The CDR3 loop reads CASRLLRTDTQYF. The CDR3 coding sequence is TGTGCCAGCAGGCTACTTCGCACAGATACGCAGTATTTT.